The entry that follows covers one T cell receptor beta chain sequence. Germline is not matched at one junction end, which may reflect a read error. The data belong to a study of blood T cell repertoires in COVID-19. Sequencing was performed with immunoSEQ multiplex PCR; in TCRdb, only in-frame clones are kept and a portion is missing. Of 330,000 or so clones in the sample, around 87% were seen once. The CDR3 has 15 residues. Germline CDR1 and CDR2: LNHDA and SQIVND (reference sequence). This receptor was obtained from a man in his forties or fifties in a cohort exposed to, infected with or recovered from COVID-19 (not recorded which). The sample taken for sequencing was PBMCs or T cells enriched from blood (not recorded which). The rearrangement uses TRBV19 and TRBJ1-4; D possibly corresponds to TRBD1 (5 bases). In DNA, the CDR3 is TGTGCCAGTAGCATAGTGCGGGGGTTGGGTGAAAAACTGTTTTTT. It yields the protein CASSIVRGLGEKLFF.